Presented here are 6 T cell receptor beta chains from one specimen sequenced in a study of T cells in Graves' hyperthyroidism and ophthalmopathy. Regions amplified from RNA transcripts were the TCR beta CDR3 regions. First-round RT-PCR with HTBI primers amplified the TCR CDR3 region. Via MiXCR, TCRdb re-called the multiplex PCR reads, giving one row per CDR3 protein. The profile shows about 700,000 distinct CDR3 sequences, less than 15% of them singletons. Material: blood. The source of these receptors is a woman younger than 35 with Graves' hyperthyroidism.

The J gene is TRBJ2-7, the V gene TRBV7-9, with 12 bases identical to TRBD2. Germline V lookup: CDR1 SEHNR, CDR2 FQNEAQ (reference sequence). The CDR3 is 13 amino acids. V was clipped by 10 bases and J by 2 bases; unmatched bases: 3. The DNA of the CDR3 is TGTGCCATTACTAGCGGGGGGACCTACGAGCAGTACTTC. Its translation: CAITSGGTYEQYF.

In its sample, this clonotype was seen a few times. This rearrangement joins TRBV12-3 or TRBV12-4 to TRBJ1-5, with 9 bases aligning to TRBD1. Germline trimming cut 6 bases from V and 6 bases from J; bases unmatched to any gene: 15. The CDR3 has 17 residues. The CDR3 region has the DNA TGTGCCAGCAGCCCAGTCGTAGGACAGGGGTATAGTCAGCCCCAGCATTTT. It is translated as CASSPVVGQGYSQPQHF.

The rearrangement links TRBV10-3 to TRBJ2-1; either TRBD1 or TRBD2 may fit D (6 bases each). The J call may be faulty, since TRBJ2-7 better matches the DNA end. The germline V gene has CDR1 ENHRY and CDR2 SYGVKD. The CDR3 contains 13 residues. The CDR3, as DNA: TGTGCCAACTCGGGAGACAGGACCAATGAGCAGTACTTC. Its protein is CANSGDRTNEQYF.

The genes are TRBV19 and TRBJ2-3; no clear D. Germline V gene lookup returns CDR1 LNHDA and CDR2 SQIVND (reference sequence). CDR3 length: 11 amino acids. Between the trimmed V and J ends, which lost 8 bases and 2 bases, there was a span of 5 bases. The CDR3, as DNA: TGTGCCAGTCAGGACACAGATACGCAGTATTTT. Translating it yields CASQDTDTQYF.

In its sample, this clonotype was seen many times. J is TRBJ2-3 and V is TRBV2, with D possibly matching TRBD1 (5 bases). CDR3 length: 15 residues. V was trimmed by 4 bases and J by 6 bases, leaving 17 bases between them. CDR1 and CDR2 (germline): SNHLY, FYNNEI. The CDR3 is CASSARVVWGDTQYF. The DNA for the CDR3 is TGTGCCAGCAGTGCCAGGGTCGTTTGGGGTGATACGCAGTATTTT.

The CDR3 coding sequence is TGCGCCAGCAGCCAGGTCTTGTACAACAATGAGCAGTTCTTC. Its protein product is CASSQVLYNNEQFF. The rearrangement links TRBV4-3 to TRBJ2-1; no clear D. The CDR3 covers 14 residues. V lost 3 bases, J lost 5 bases, and 11 bases lay in between. CDR1 and CDR2 from the germline V gene are LGHNA and YSLEER.